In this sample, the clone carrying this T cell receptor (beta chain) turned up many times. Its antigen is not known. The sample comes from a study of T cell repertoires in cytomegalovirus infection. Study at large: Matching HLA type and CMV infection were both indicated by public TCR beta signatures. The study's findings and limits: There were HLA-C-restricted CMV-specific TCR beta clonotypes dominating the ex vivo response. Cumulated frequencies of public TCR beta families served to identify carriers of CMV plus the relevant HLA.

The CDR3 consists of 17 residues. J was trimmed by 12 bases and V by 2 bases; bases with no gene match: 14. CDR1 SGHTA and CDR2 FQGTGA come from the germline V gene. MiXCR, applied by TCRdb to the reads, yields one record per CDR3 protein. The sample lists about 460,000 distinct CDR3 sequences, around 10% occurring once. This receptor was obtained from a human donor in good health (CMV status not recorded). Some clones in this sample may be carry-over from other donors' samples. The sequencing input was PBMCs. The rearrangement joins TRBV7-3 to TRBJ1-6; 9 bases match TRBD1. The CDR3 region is CASSLGGPGQGRKPLHF. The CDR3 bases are TGTGCCAGCAGCTTAGGGGGTCCGGGACAGGGTAGGAAACCCCTCCACTTT. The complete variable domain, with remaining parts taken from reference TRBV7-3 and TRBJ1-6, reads GAGVSQTPSNKVTEKGKYVELRCDPISGHTALYWYRQSLGQGPEFLIYFQGTGAADDSGLPNDRFFAVRPEGSVSTLKIQRTERGDSAVYLCASSLGGPGQGRKPLHFGNGTRLTVT.